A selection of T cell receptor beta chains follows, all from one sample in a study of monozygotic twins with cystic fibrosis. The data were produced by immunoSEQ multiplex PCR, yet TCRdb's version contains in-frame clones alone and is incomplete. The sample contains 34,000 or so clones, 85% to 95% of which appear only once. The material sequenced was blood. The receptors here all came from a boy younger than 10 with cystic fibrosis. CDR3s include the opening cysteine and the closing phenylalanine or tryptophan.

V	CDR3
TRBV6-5	CASSYAPGSHGKLFF
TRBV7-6	CASSPSPQGNGYTF
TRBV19	CASSMGTGNHNQPQHF
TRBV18	CASSPQRMRTDTQYF
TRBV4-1	CASSQEAGGLAGANVLTF
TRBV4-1	CASSQEGSGGATDTQYF
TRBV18	CASSPGEGNYGYTF
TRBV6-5	CASSYDSSGANVLTF
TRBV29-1	CSAYGGTRQETQYF
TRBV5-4	CASSLAVAYGYTF
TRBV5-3	CARSSTGRSNQPQHF
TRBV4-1	CASSVPGTGANEQYF
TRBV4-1	CASSPPSGSTMDEQFF
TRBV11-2	CASSSPGQAYEQYF
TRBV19	CASERGQGTGELFF
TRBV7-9	CASSFWTSGDFSYNEQFF
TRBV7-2	CASSLALSGTSYEQYF
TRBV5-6	CASSPGGEGEAFF
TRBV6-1	CASSEGRQVEAFF
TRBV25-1	CASSDLIDVHTEAFF
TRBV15	CATSRAPGQGASKLFF
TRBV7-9	CASSSPRWGANVLTF
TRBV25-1	CASSEFGGGANTDTQYF
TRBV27	CASSLIRGSSGANVLTF
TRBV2	CASRRGDRTNEKLFF
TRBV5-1	CASSLIGTPTYEQYF
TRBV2	CASSPPTGRPYEQYF
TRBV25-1	CASSAWDSEAFF
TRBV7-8	CASSLGGSTNEKLFF
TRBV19	CASSKQGWINEKLFF
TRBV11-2	CASSSTGVGYGYTF
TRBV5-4	CASSGDLGYGYTF
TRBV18	CASSRIDSGDEKLFF
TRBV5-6	CASSLTGVGEKLFF
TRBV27	CASSYGSSGANVLTF
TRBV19	CASSIPHSNQPQHF
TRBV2	CASNQERHLKGYTF